These 16 T cell receptor beta chains were all obtained from the same sample, sequenced in a study of T cells after yellow fever vaccination. TCRdb re-analysed the 5' RACE reads in MiXCR, keeping a single row per CDR3 protein. The sample contains approximately 150,000 distinct CDR3 sequences, around 8.5% of which appear only once. Material: CD8+ T cells sorted from PBMCs, obtained 45 days after the yellow fever booster vaccination. Receptor source: a man between 18 and 35 years old who received the YFV17D yellow fever vaccine.

CDR3 sequence: CASSFWDPQPQHF. For the CDR3, the DNA is TGTGCCAGCAGTTTCTGGGACCCTCAGCCCCAGCATTTT. The chain couples TRBV12-3 or TRBV12-4 to TRBJ1-5; a weak D match, TRBD1 (5 bases). V dropped 3 bases and J dropped 6 bases, with 9 bases sitting between them. This CDR3 has 13 amino acids.

This clonotype has just a few counts. The chain links TRBV10-3 to TRBJ1-2, with 9 bases matching TRBD1. The CDR3 has 15 residues. The V and J ends lost 2 bases and 2 bases, in that order; junction bases with no gene match: 3. The germline gives CDR1 ENHRY, CDR2 SYGVKD. This chain's CDR3 is CAISEETGGNYGYTF. The CDR3 nucleotides read TGTGCCATCAGTGAGGAGACAGGGGGAAACTATGGCTACACCTTC.

This clonotype was counted between two and nine times. DNA for the CDR3: TGTGCCAGCAGCCAAGTACGTTATTTGGTCCGACCCACGAACACTGAAGCTTTCTTT. Its translation: CASSQVRYLVRPTNTEAFF. The gene calls are TRBV3-1 and TRBJ1-1; D unresolved. CDR3 length: 19 amino acids. Trimming took 1 base from V and 1 from J, leaving 22 bases between them. Looked up from germline, CDR1 is LGHDT and CDR2 is YNNKEL (reference sequence).

This clonotype came up a few times. The rearrangement joins TRBV7-9 to TRBJ2-3; D gene uncertain. The ends were cut back, 5 bases at V and 3 bases at J, with 9 bases in the middle. The CDR3 totals 13 residues. Germline CDR1 is SEHNR and CDR2 is FQNEAQ (reference sequence). CDR3 region: CASSAEATDTQYF. DNA for the CDR3: TGTGCCAGCAGCGCTGAGGCGACAGATACGCAGTATTTT.

CDR3 loop: CASSQAGAVGYTF. For the CDR3, the DNA is TGCGCCAGCAGCCAAGCGGGGGCAGTGGGCTACACCTTC. The gene calls are TRBV4-1 and TRBJ1-2; tentatively, D is TRBD1 (6 bases). Trimming pared 1 base from V and 8 bases from J, leaving 11 bases between. The CDR3 sequence is 13 residues long. CDR1 and CDR2 (germline): MGHRA, YSYEKL.

This clonotype occurred many times. The chain links TRBV21-1 to TRBJ2-2. TRBV21-1 is an annotated pseudogene. The CDR3 totals 15 residues. Here the CDR3 reads CASSQFKGNTGELFF. In DNA form, the CDR3 reads TGTGCCAGCAGCCAGTTTAAGGGGAACACCGGGGAGCTGTTTTTT.

The chain joins TRBV24-1 to TRBJ2-3; D gene unclear. Trimming removed 11 bases from V and 1 base from J, with 9 bases in between. CDR1 is KGHDR and CDR2 is SFDVKD in the germline V gene. The CDR3 has 12 amino acids. The CDR3 nucleotides are TGTGCCAGCCCGAACGGCACAGATACGCAGTATTTT. Translation: CASPNGTDTQYF.

The gene calls are TRBV29-1 and TRBJ2-5; D is possibly TRBD1 or TRBD2 (6 bases each). The CDR3 is made up of 13 amino acids. Per germline, CDR1 SQVTM and CDR2 ANQGSEA. The V and J ends lost 5 bases and 4 bases respectively, with 14 bases between them. The CDR3 DNA sequence: TGCAGCGTTCTATTAGGGGGAGGAGAGACCCAGTACTTC. Protein: CSVLLGGGETQYF.

This clonotype was picked up many times. CDR3 DNA: TGTGCCAGCATGAGGTCCGGGGAGCTGTTTTTT. Its translation is CASMRSGELFF. The chain is built from TRBV6-5 and TRBJ2-2, with unresolved D. The CDR3 is 11 amino acids. Trimming took off 7 bases at V and 6 bases at J, with 6 bases between the two ends. Per germline, CDR1 MNHEY and CDR2 SVGAGI.

The chain uses TRBV7-9 and TRBJ2-7; 8 positions match TRBD2. In germline, CDR1 is SEHNR, CDR2 FQNEAQ (reference sequence). CDR3 size: 11 residues. J lost 6 bases, V lost 8 bases, and 3 bases had no gene match. The CDR3 region is CASSRGGEQYV. The CDR3 DNA reads as TGTGCCAGCTCCCGGGGGGGCGAGCAGTACGTC.

The sample holds a few counts of this clonotype. This rearrangement joins TRBV11-2 to TRBJ1-1; D call uncertain. In germline, CDR1 is SGHAT, CDR2 FQNNGV. Trimming shortened V by 3 bases and J by 4 bases, and 6 bases separated the two germline ends. The CDR3 consists of 12 residues. CDR3 DNA sequence: TGTGCCAGCAGCTTTTCTAGCACTGAAGCTTTCTTT. It encodes CASSFSSTEAFF.

A few counts support this clonotype. V gene TRBV6-5 combines with J gene TRBJ2-5, with 7 bases lining up with TRBD2. The CDR3 runs 14 residues. V shed 1 base, J shed 5 bases, and the junction held 4 bases outside the gene matches. CDR1 is MNHEY, CDR2 SVGAGI, per germline. CDR3 bases: TGTGCCAGCAGTTACTGGGAGGGTGGGGAGACCCAGTACTTC. It translates to CASSYWEGGETQYF.

This clonotype was detected a few times. The J gene is TRBJ2-7, the V gene TRBV7-6; 7 bases match TRBD1. Per the germline V gene, CDR1 is SGHVS and CDR2 is FNYEAQ. V trimming: 5 bases; J trimming: 2 bases; junction bases outside the gene matches: 15. The CDR3 runs to 17 residues. DNA of the CDR3: TGTGCCAGCAGCGTAGGGGACAGCTCAAAGTCTCCCTACGAGCAGTACTTC. Translating gives CASSVGDSSKSPYEQYF.

Note on this clonotype: The junction differs from germline at one of its ends, possibly a read error. The gene calls are TRBV5-1 and TRBJ2-4, with D uncertain. CDR3 length: 13 residues. The germline CDR1 and CDR2 sequences are SGHRS and YFSETQ. The CDR3 nucleotides are TGCGCCTGCAGCGCACCTCCTGGAAACATTCAGAACTTC. Protein product: CACSAPPGNIQNF.

J is TRBJ2-7 and V is TRBV11-2, with D perhaps TRBD1 (6 bases). Between the trimmed V and J ends, which lost 1 base and 4 bases, there was a span of 11 bases. Germline values: CDR1 SGHAT, CDR2 FQNNGV. The CDR3 loop spans 14 amino acids. DNA for the CDR3: TGTGCCAGCAGCTTAGGGATACAGGGTTACGAGCAGTACTTC. It specifies CASSLGIQGYEQYF. The entire variable domain, with the rest obtained from reference TRBV11-2 and TRBJ2-7, is as follows: EAGVAQSPRYKIIEKRQSVAFWCNPISGHATLYWYQQILGQGPKLLIQFQNNGVVDDSQLPKDRFSAERLKGVDSTLKIQPAKLEDSAVYLCASSLGIQGYEQYFGPGTRLTVT.

In this sample, this clonotype turned up many times. The chain carries TRBV7-9 and TRBJ2-1; 10 nucleotides match TRBD2. This CDR3 comprises 17 residues. Germline CDR1 and CDR2: SEHNR and FQNEAQ (reference sequence). V dropped 5 bases and J dropped 4; count of bases not matched to a gene: 11. The CDR3 DNA reads as TGTGCCAGCAGCCCCGAGCGGGGTAGCGGGGGGTACAATGAGCAGTTCTTC. Its translation is CASSPERGSGGYNEQFF.